These 29 T cell receptor beta chains share one sample of origin, sequenced in a study of Ad26.COV2.S vaccination and SARS-CoV-2 variants. Libraries were prepared by immunoSEQ multiplex PCR; TCRdb keeps only in-frame clonotypes and omits some of them. The sample has around 86,000 clones, around 82% seen once. This material consisted of peripheral blood, taken after recovery from COVID-19. Every receptor here comes from a human donor who had recovered from COVID-19.

The chain has TRBV11-3 and TRBJ2-7; 7 bases are shared with TRBD2. Germline V gene sequence: CDR1 SGHNT, CDR2 YENEEA. This CDR3 is built from 14 residues. Trimming took 3 bases from V and 6 from J; bases not matched to a gene: 8. The CDR3, as DNA: TGTGCCAGCAGCTTTATGCGCGGGAGTCGCGAGCAGTACTTC. Amino acid sequence: CASSFMRGSREQYF.

This chain joins TRBV28 and TRBJ2-1; 7 bases line up with TRBD2. CDR1 and CDR2 (germline): MDHEN, SYDVKM. The CDR3 spans 15 residues. The trim removed 6 bases at V and 7 bases at J, leaving 12 bases unmatched. The CDR3 sequence: CASRNELASSNEQFF. The CDR3 nucleotides are TGTGCCAGCAGGAACGAACTAGCGTCGTCAAATGAGCAGTTCTTC.

CDR3 residues: CASSQEGQTTDTQYF. The CDR3 DNA sequence: TGCGCCAGCAGCCAAGAGGGACAGACCACAGATACGCAGTATTTT. The V gene is TRBV4-1, the J gene TRBJ2-3, with TRBD1 identical over 7 bases. The CDR3 sequence is 15 residues long. Germline values: CDR1 MGHRA, CDR2 YSYEKL. J lost 2 bases, V lost 0 bases, and 2 bases had no gene match.

Only one count was recorded for this clone. This chain joins TRBV27 and TRBJ1-6; a possible D gene is TRBD1 (6 bases). V was clipped by 3 bases and J by 7 bases, with 10 bases between them. The CDR3 has 14 residues. Germline V gene lookup returns CDR1 MNHEY and CDR2 SMNVEV (reference sequence). CDR3: CASSFQDRNSPLHF. The CDR3 DNA reads TGTGCCAGCAGTTTCCAGGACAGAAATTCACCCCTCCACTTT.

The chain joins TRBV4-2 to TRBJ2-1; tentative D call: TRBD2 (6 bases). V gave up 2 bases and J gave up 5 bases, with 13 bases separating them. Germline CDR1 LGHNA, CDR2 YNFKEQ. There are 15 residues in the CDR3. The CDR3 coding sequence is TGTGCCAGCAGCCAAAGCGGGCAAACAAACAATGAGCAGTTCTTC. Translation: CASSQSGQTNNEQFF.

Only one count was recorded for this clone. V gene TRBV18 combines with J gene TRBJ1-1; D perhaps matches TRBD1 (5 bases). Per germline, CDR1 KGHSH and CDR2 LQKENI. V was clipped by 6 bases and J by 10 bases, with 33 bases between them. The CDR3 runs 18 residues. CDR3 loop: CASSPKPSTGAPFGGAFF. Written as DNA, the CDR3 is TGTGCCAGCTCCCCTAAACCCTCCACCGGGGCCCCCTTTGGAGGAGCTTTCTTT. Drawing the rest from reference TRBV18 and TRBJ1-1, the complete variable domain is NAGVMQNPRHLVRRRGQEARLRCSPMKGHSHVYWYRQLPEEGLKFMVYLQKENIIDESGMPKERFSAEFPKEGPSILRIQQVVRGDSAAYFCASSPKPSTGAPFGGAFFGQGTRLTVV.

The V gene is TRBV5-1, the J gene TRBJ2-5; 11 bases align to TRBD1. The V and J ends lost 0 bases and 5 bases, in that order; junction bases with no gene match: 3. The CDR3 loop spans 15 amino acids. Germline V gives CDR1 SGHRS, CDR2 YFSETQ. Written as DNA, the CDR3 is TGCGCCAGCAGCTTGGAGGACAGGGGGCAGGAGACCCAGTACTTC. Translated, it gives CASSLEDRGQETQYF.

This clone came up once. The chain joins TRBV10-3 to TRBJ1-1; the D gene is possibly TRBD1 (6 bases). The germline V and J ends were trimmed by 10 bases and 0 bases, with 15 bases remaining between them. The CDR3 consists of 14 residues. Germline lookup yields CDR1 ENHRY and CDR2 SYGVKD. This CDR3 reads CATSLDRMNTEAFF. For the CDR3, the DNA is TGTGCCACCTCTTTAGACAGGATGAACACTGAAGCTTTCTTT.

This clone was detected only once. The chain couples TRBV28 to TRBJ2-3; D unresolved. CDR1 is MDHEN and CDR2 is SYDVKM in the germline V gene. Trimming removed 5 bases from V and 7 bases from J, with 13 bases in between. The CDR3 is 13 amino acids. The CDR3 here is CASSTEWPNTQYF. The CDR3, as DNA: TGTGCCAGCAGTACAGAGTGGCCGAATACGCAGTATTTT.

The rearrangement uses TRBV7-9 and TRBJ2-1, with D tentatively TRBD1 or TRBD2 (7 bases each). Deletions cut 3 bases from V and 8 bases from J, with 14 bases between. There are 14 residues in the CDR3. Per germline, CDR1 SEHNR and CDR2 FQNEAQ (reference sequence). As DNA, the CDR3 is TGTGCCAGCAGCTTCAGGGGGGGTCAGTATGAGCAGTTCTTC. This gives the protein CASSFRGGQYEQFF.

The J gene is TRBJ2-7, the V gene TRBV5-5; D might be TRBD2 (6 bases). Per germline, CDR1 SGHKS and CDR2 YYEKEE (reference sequence). V lost 3 bases to trimming and J lost 4 bases, with 20 bases between them. The CDR3 is made up of 16 amino acids. CDR3 amino acids: CASSSTPREEMYEQYF. CDR3 sequence (DNA): TGTGCCAGCAGCTCTACCCCGAGGGAGGAGATGTACGAGCAGTACTTC.

Many counts were recorded for this clone. The CDR3 sequence: CASSRTGVGRDTEAFF. CDR3 bases: TGTGCCAGCAGTCGGACAGGGGTTGGCCGGGACACTGAAGCTTTCTTT. The chain links TRBV27 to TRBJ1-1; 9 positions agree with TRBD1. V trimming: 5 bases; J trimming: 3 bases; junction bases outside the gene matches: 10. The CDR3 loop spans 16 amino acids. The V gene's germline CDR1 is MNHEY and CDR2 SMNVEV (reference sequence).

CDR3 sequence reads: CASSLGGWSGRSPDTQYF. In nucleotides, the CDR3 is TGTGCCAGCAGTTTAGGGGGCTGGAGCGGGAGAAGTCCAGATACGCAGTATTTT. The V gene is TRBV28, the J gene TRBJ2-3; TRBD2 aligns across 8 bases. Trimming at V came to 2 bases and at J to 4 bases, leaving 14 bases not matched to a gene. The CDR3 is made up of 18 amino acids. Germline V CDR1 and CDR2: MDHEN, SYDVKM. Based on the CDR3 plus reference TRBV28 and TRBJ2-3, the full variable domain is DVKVTQSSRYLVKRTGEKVFLECVQDMDHENMFWYRQDPGLGLRLIYFSYDVKMKEKGDIPEGYSVSREKKERFSLILESASTNQTSMYLCASSLGGWSGRSPDTQYFGPGTRLTVL.

The V call is TRBV19, the J call TRBJ2-6; TRBD2 is a possible D gene (6 bases). The CDR3 extends over 14 amino acids. V was pared by 5 bases and J by 2 bases, with 7 bases between. CDR1 is LNHDA and CDR2 is SQIVND in the germline V gene (reference sequence). The CDR3 DNA reads as TGTGCCAGTAGTGGCGGGGCTGGGGCCAACGTCCTGACTTTC. This sequence encodes CASSGGAGANVLTF.

The rearrangement uses TRBV13 and TRBJ2-3; the match to TRBD2 covers 12 bases. The germline CDR1 and CDR2 sequences are PRHDT and FYEKMQ (reference sequence). Trimming removed 3 bases from V and 3 bases from J; junction bases left unmatched: 1. The CDR3 is made up of 15 amino acids. The CDR3 sequence: CASSLGTSGTDTQYF. The CDR3 DNA reads TGTGCCAGCAGCTTGGGGACTAGCGGGACAGATACGCAGTATTTT. Full variable domain (outside the CDR3, taken from reference TRBV13 and TRBJ2-3): AAGVIQSPRHLIKEKRETATLKCYPIPRHDTVYWYQQGPGQDPQFLISFYEKMQSDKGSIPDRFSAQQFSDYHSELNMSSLELGDSALYFCASSLGTSGTDTQYFGPGTRLTVL.

CDR3 protein: CASSFSGSPHNEQFF. CDR3 bases: TGTGCCAGCAGCTTTAGCGGGAGTCCCCACAATGAGCAGTTCTTC. The rearrangement joins TRBV7-8 to TRBJ2-1, with TRBD2 identical over 9 bases. Germline CDR1 and CDR2: SGHVS and FQNEAQ. V lost 3 bases and J lost 5; bases outside the gene matches: 5. This CDR3 spans 15 amino acids. Filled out from reference TRBV7-8 and TRBJ2-1, the complete variable domain reads GAGVSQSPRYKVAKRGQDVALRCDPISGHVSLFWYQQALGQGPEFLTYFQNEAQLDKSGLPSDRFFAERPEGSVSTLKIQRTQQEDSAVYLCASSFSGSPHNEQFFGPGTRLTVL.

This clone showed up just once. The gene calls are TRBV14 and TRBJ2-7, with D possibly being TRBD1 (6 bases). Deletions cut 6 bases from V and 3 bases from J, with 15 bases between. The CDR3 is 14 residues long. The germline CDR1 and CDR2 sequences are SGHDN and FVKESK. CDR3 sequence reads: CASRGPGQFYEQYF. The CDR3 nucleotides read TGTGCCAGCAGGGGCCCTGGACAGTTCTACGAGCAGTACTTC.

The rearrangement links TRBV19 to TRBJ1-1; D gene uncertain. The CDR3 length is 13 residues. CDR1 is LNHDA and CDR2 is SQIVND in the germline V gene (reference sequence). Trimming removed 5 bases at V and 2 bases at J, with 9 bases between. CDR3 amino acids: CASSSGSNTEAFF. CDR3 DNA sequence: TGTGCCAGTAGTTCGGGCAGCAACACTGAAGCTTTCTTT.

The chain recombines TRBV19 with TRBJ1-2, with TRBD1 matching 8 bases. In germline, CDR1 is LNHDA, CDR2 SQIVND (reference sequence). J lost 7 bases, V lost 10 bases, and 17 bases had no gene match. The CDR3 spans 15 residues. DNA for the CDR3: TGTGCCATTAGATCCTCATATCAGGGGGCCGGTGGCTACACCTTC. It encodes CAIRSSYQGAGGYTF.

V is TRBV14 and J is TRBJ2-1; 8 nucleotides align to TRBD2. With V trimmed by 4 bases and J by 8 bases, 13 bases remained unmatched. The CDR3 consists of 16 residues. Germline V gene sequence: CDR1 SGHDN, CDR2 FVKESK. CDR3 nucleotides: TGTGCCAGCAGCCGAATGACCGGGACTAGGTTCGATGAGCAGTTCTTC. This codes for CASSRMTGTRFDEQFF.

The chain links TRBV2 to TRBJ2-5; 10 positions agree with TRBD2. The CDR3 runs to 14 residues. V gave up 5 bases and J gave up 2 bases; unmatched junction bases: 2. Germline V lookup: CDR1 SNHLY, CDR2 FYNNEI. In nucleotides, the CDR3 is TGTGCCAGCAGTTCACTAGCGGGGCAAGAGACCCAGTACTTC. It encodes CASSSLAGQETQYF.

The chain employs TRBV7-2 and TRBJ1-1; D unresolved. V dropped 5 bases and J dropped 4 bases, with 17 bases sitting between them. This CDR3 is 15 amino acids long. CDR1 is SGHTA, CDR2 FQGNSA, per germline. For the CDR3, the DNA is TGTGCCAGCAGCCCTGAGCCCGGGCCCGGCACTGAAGCTTTCTTT. Translating gives CASSPEPGPGTEAFF.

Only a few counts were recorded for this clone. The V gene is TRBV11-3, the J gene TRBJ1-3; D ambiguous. Germline values: CDR1 SGHNT, CDR2 YENEEA. This CDR3 has 15 residues. The ends were cut back, 0 bases at V and 1 base at J, with 7 bases in the middle. The CDR3 DNA reads TGTGCCAGCAGCTTAGACAGATCTTCTGGAAACACCATATATTTT. It encodes CASSLDRSSGNTIYF.

The rearrangement links TRBV11-3 to TRBJ2-1; D not certain. The germline gives CDR1 SGHNT, CDR2 YENEEA. V was clipped by 5 bases and J by 0 bases, with 11 bases between them. The length of the CDR3 is 15 residues. The CDR3 DNA follows: TGTGCCAGCAGCATCCGACCGAGCTCCTACAATGAGCAGTTCTTC. It yields the protein CASSIRPSSYNEQFF. Combining the CDR3 with reference TRBV11-3 and TRBJ2-1 gives the whole variable domain EAGVVQSPRYKIIEKKQPVAFWCNPISGHNTLYWYLQNLGQGPELLIRYENEEAVDDSQLPKDRFSAERLKGVDSTLKIQPAELGDSAVYLCASSIRPSSYNEQFFGPGTRLTVL.

V is TRBV19 and J is TRBJ2-1; D not certain. CDR3 size: 17 residues. The germline CDR1 and CDR2 sequences are LNHDA and SQIVND (reference sequence). Trimming took 2 bases from V and 5 from J, leaving 19 bases between them. The CDR3 region has the DNA TGTGCCAGTAGTATATACGGTACTGAGTACACCAACAATGAGCAGTTCTTC. Its translation: CASSIYGTEYTNNEQFF.

The chain couples TRBV27 to TRBJ2-7; D gene unclear. The V gene's germline CDR1 is MNHEY and CDR2 SMNVEV (reference sequence). This CDR3 region has 13 residues. V lost 10 bases and J 3 bases, leaving 16 bases between the germline ends. DNA for the CDR3: TGTGCCACCAGACAACAAAATTTCTACGAGCAGTACTTC. Protein: CATRQQNFYEQYF.

The chain couples TRBV7-2 to TRBJ2-1, with D uncertain. V was pared by 5 bases and J by 0 bases, with 11 bases between. The CDR3 length is 15 residues. CDR1 SGHTA and CDR2 FQGNSA come from the germline V gene. Here the CDR3 reads CASSVTGASYNEQFF. For the CDR3, the DNA is TGTGCCAGCAGCGTGACGGGCGCCTCCTACAATGAGCAGTTCTTC.

The chain employs TRBV18 and TRBJ1-1, with 7 bases fitting TRBD1. There are 19 residues in the CDR3. With 3 bases clipped from V and 4 bases from J, the junction kept 20 bases outside the gene matches. The germline V gene has CDR1 KGHSH and CDR2 LQKENI. The CDR3 is CASSPSNLRPGGGSTEAFF. The DNA for the CDR3 is TGTGCCAGCTCACCGTCAAATTTGCGTCCAGGGGGAGGGAGCACTGAAGCTTTCTTT.

J is TRBJ2-5 and V is TRBV5-4, with D possibly TRBD2 on 5 matching bases. The CDR3 sequence is 14 residues long. The ends were cut back, 4 bases at V and 3 bases at J, with 13 bases in the middle. Looked up from germline, CDR1 is SGHNT and CDR2 is YYREEE (reference sequence). Here the CDR3 DNA reads TGTGCCAGCAGCATACGGGCCGGGAAAGAGACCCAGTACTTC. This encodes CASSIRAGKETQYF.